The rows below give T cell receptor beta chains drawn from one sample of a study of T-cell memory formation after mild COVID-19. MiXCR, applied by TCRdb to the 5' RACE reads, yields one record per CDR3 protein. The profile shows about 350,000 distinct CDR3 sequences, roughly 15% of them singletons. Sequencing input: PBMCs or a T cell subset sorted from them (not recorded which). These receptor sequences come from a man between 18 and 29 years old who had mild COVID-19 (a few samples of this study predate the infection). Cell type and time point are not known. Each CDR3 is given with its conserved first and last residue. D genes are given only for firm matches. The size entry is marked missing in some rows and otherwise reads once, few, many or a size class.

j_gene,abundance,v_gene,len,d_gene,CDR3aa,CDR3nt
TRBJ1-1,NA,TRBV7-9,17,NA,CASSPPGRGARGAEAFF,TGTGCCAGCAGCCCGCCGGGCAGGGGCGCTCGGGGAGCTGAAGCTTTCTTT
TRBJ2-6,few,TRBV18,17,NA,CASSPRDRRSGANVLTF,TGTGCCAGCTCGCCACGGGACCGCCGCTCTGGGGCCAACGTCCTGACTTTC
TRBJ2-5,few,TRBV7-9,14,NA,CASSLRDKQETQYF,TGTGCCAGCAGCCTCCGGGACAAACAAGAGACCCAGTACTTC
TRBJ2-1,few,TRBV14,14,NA,CASSPVSGEFRQFF,TGTGCCAGCAGCCCAGTCTCGGGGGAGTTTCGGCAGTTCTTC
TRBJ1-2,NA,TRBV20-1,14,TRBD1,CSARTARGRYGYTF,TGCAGTGCTAGGACCGCCAGGGGGAGATATGGCTACACCTTC
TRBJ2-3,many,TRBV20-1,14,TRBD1,CSAPGQGRTDTQYF,TGCAGTGCTCCGGGACAGGGGAGGACAGATACGCAGTATTTT
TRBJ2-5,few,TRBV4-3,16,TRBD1,CASSRDRGPSGSTQYF,TGCGCCAGCAGCCGGGACAGGGGACCTTCGGGGTCGACCCAGTACTTC
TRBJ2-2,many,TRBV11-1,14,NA,CASSFTGNTGELFF,TGTGCCAGCAGCTTCACGGGGAACACCGGGGAGCTGTTTTTT
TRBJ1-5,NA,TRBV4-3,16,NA,CASSQEASGGNQPQHF,TGCGCCAGCAGCCAAGAGGCATCCGGAGGCAATCAGCCCCAGCATTTT
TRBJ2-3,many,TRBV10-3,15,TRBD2,CAISDRLALSDTQYF,TGTGCCATCAGTGACAGACTAGCTCTCTCGGATACGCAGTATTTT
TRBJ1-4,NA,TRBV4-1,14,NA,CASSQAGGGEKLFF,TGCGCCAGCAGCCAAGCTGGGGGCGGTGAAAAACTGTTTTTT